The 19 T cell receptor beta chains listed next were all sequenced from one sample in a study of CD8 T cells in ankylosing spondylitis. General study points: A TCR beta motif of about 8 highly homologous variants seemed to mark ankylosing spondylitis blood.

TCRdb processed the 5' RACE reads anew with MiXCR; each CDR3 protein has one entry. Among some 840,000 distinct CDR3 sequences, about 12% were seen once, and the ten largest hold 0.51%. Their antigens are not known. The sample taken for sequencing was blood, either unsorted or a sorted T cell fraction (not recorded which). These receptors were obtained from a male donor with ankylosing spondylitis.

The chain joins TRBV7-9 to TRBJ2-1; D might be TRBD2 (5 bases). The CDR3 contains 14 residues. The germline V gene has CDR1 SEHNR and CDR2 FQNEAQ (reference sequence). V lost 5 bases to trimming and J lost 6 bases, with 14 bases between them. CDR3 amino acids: CASSDLGRGNEQFF. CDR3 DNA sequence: TGTGCCAGCAGCGATCTTGGGAGAGGCAATGAGCAGTTCTTC.

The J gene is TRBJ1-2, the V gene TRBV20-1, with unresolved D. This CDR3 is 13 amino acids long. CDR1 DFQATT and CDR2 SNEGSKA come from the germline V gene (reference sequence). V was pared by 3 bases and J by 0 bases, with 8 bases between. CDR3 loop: CSASESTNYGYTF. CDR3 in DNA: TGCAGTGCTAGTGAGAGTACTAACTATGGCTACACCTTC.

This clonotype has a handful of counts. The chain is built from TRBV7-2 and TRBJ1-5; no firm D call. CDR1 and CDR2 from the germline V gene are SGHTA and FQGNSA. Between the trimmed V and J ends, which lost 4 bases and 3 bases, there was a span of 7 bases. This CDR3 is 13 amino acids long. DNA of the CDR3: TGTGCCAGCAGCTCCGAACCCAATCAGCCCCAGCATTTT. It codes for CASSSEPNQPQHF.

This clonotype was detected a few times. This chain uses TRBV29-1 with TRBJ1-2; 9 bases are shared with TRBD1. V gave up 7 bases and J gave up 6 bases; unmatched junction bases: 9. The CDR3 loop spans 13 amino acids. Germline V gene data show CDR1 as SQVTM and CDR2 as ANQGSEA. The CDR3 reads CSASDRGSHGYTF. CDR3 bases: TGCAGCGCCTCGGACAGGGGATCCCATGGCTACACCTTC. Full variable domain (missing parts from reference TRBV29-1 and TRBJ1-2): SAVISQKPSRDICQRGTSLTIQCQVDSQVTMMFWYRQQPGQSLTLIATANQGSEATYESGFVIDKFPISRPNLTFSTLTVSNMSPEDSSIYLCSASDRGSHGYTFGSGTRLTVV.

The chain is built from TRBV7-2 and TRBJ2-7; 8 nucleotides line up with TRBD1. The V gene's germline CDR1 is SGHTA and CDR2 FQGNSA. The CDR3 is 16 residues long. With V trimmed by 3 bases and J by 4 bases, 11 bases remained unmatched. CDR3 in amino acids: CASSFRTAGGAYEQYF. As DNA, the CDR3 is TGTGCCAGCAGCTTTCGTACTGCAGGGGGCGCGTACGAGCAGTACTTC.

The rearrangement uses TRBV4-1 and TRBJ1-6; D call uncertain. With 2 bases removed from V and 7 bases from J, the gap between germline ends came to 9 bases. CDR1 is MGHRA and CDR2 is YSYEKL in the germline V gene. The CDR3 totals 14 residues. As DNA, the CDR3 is TGCGCCAGCAGCCAACAAGAACGAAATTCACCCCTCCACTTT. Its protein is CASSQQERNSPLHF.

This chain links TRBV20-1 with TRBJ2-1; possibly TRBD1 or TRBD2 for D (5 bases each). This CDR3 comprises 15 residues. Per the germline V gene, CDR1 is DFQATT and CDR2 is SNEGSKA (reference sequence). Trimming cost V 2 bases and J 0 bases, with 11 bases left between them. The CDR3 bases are TGCAGTGCTAGAATGGGGGTGAGCTCCTACAATGAGCAGTTCTTC. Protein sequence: CSARMGVSSYNEQFF.

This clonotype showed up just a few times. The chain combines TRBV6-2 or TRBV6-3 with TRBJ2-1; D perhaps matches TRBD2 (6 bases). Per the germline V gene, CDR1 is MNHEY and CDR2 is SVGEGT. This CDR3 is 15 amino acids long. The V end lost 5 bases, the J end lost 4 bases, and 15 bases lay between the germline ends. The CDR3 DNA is TGTGCCAGCAGTGCCCGGCTAGCGATTTACAATGAGCAGTTCTTC. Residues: CASSARLAIYNEQFF.

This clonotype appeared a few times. Here the CDR3 reads CASRWGDTYEQYF. As DNA, the CDR3 is TGCGCCAGCCGATGGGGGGATACCTACGAGCAGTACTTC. The chain employs TRBV5-1 and TRBJ2-7; weak D call: TRBD2 (6 bases). CDR1 is SGHRS and CDR2 is YFSETQ in the germline V gene. The CDR3 has 13 amino acids. V lost 7 bases, J lost 2 bases, and 13 bases lay in between.

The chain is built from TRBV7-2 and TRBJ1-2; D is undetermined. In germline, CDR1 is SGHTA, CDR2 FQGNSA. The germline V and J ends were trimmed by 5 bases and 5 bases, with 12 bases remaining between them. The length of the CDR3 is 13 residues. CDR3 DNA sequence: TGTGCCAGCAGCACGGCCTTGGGGTATGGCTACACCTTC. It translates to CASSTALGYGYTF.

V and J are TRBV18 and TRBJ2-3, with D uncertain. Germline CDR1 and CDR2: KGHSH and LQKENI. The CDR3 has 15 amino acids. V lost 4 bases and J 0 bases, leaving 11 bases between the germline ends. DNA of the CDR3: TGTGCCAGCTCACTGACTCGAACTAGCACAGATACGCAGTATTTT. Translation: CASSLTRTSTDTQYF. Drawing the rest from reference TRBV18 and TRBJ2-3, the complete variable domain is NAGVMQNPRHLVRRRGQEARLRCSPMKGHSHVYWYRQLPEEGLKFMVYLQKENIIDESGMPKERFSAEFPKEGPSILRIQQVVRGDSAAYFCASSLTRTSTDTQYFGPGTRLTVL.

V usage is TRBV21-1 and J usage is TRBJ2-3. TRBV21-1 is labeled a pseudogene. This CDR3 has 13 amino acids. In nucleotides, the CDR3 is TGTGCCAGCAGCATTCAGAAAGGAGATACGCAGTATTTT. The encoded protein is CASSIQKGDTQYF.

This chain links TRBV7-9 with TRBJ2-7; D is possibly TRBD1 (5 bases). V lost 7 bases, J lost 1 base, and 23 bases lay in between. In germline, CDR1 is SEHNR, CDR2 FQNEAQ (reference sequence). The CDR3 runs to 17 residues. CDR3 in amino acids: CASKIATDSIVSYEQYF. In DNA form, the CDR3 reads TGTGCCAGCAAAATTGCGACAGACTCAATCGTTTCCTACGAGCAGTACTTC.

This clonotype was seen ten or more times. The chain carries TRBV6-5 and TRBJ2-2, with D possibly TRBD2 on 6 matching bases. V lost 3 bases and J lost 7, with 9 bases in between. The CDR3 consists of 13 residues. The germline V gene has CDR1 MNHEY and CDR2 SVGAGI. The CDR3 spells CASSYVGGGELFF. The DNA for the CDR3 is TGTGCCAGCAGTTATGTCGGGGGCGGGGAGCTGTTTTTT.

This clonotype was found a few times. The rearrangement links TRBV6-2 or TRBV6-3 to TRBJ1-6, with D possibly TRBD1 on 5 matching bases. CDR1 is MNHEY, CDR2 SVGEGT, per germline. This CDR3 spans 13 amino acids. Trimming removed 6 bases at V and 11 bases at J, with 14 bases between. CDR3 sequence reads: CASSWGRTTPLHF. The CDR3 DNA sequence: TGTGCCAGCAGCTGGGGCCGGACAACACCCCTCCACTTT.

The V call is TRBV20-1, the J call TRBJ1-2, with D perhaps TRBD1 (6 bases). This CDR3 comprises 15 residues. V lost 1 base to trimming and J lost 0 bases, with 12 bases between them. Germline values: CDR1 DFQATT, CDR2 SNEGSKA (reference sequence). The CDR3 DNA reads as TGCAGTGCTAGAGTAGGGGGAGATGCTAACTATGGCTACACCTTC. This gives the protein CSARVGGDANYGYTF.

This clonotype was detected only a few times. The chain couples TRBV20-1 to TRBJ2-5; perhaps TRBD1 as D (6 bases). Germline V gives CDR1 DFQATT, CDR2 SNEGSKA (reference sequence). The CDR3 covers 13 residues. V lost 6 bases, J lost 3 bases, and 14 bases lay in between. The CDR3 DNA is TGCAGTGCCGACGACAGGTTCGAAGAGACCCAGTACTTC. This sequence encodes CSADDRFEETQYF.

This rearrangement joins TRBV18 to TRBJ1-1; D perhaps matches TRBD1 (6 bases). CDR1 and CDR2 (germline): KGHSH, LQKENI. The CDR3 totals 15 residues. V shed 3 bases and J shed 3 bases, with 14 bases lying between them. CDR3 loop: CASSPITGRDTEAFF. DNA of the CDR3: TGTGCCAGCTCACCCATTACAGGGAGGGACACTGAAGCTTTCTTT.

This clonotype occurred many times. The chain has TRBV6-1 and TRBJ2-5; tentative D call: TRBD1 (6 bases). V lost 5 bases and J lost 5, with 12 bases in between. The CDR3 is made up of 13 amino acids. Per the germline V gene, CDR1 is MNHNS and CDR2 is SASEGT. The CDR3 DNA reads TGTGCCAGCAGTCGAGGACAGCGCGAGACCCAGTACTTC. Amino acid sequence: CASSRGQRETQYF.